The clone carrying this TCR beta chain has just a few counts. What it binds is not known. The source of the sample is a study of CD8 T cells in ankylosing spondylitis. The study's findings and limits: Past studies reported some motif variants in reactive arthritis synovial fluid and blood. Relatively scarce in peripheral blood, disease-linked clones were CD8+. What seemed typical of ankylosing spondylitis blood was a TCR beta motif built from 7 or 8 highly homologous variants. Within matched ankylosing spondylitis synovial fluid, disease-linked clones were reportedly significantly enriched.

It was by quantitative 5'-RACE with molecular barcodes that TCR beta libraries were made. TCRdb analysed the 5' RACE reads with MiXCR anew, one entry per CDR3 protein. The sample includes 470,000 or so distinct CDR3 sequences, roughly a quarter seen only once; the top ten take 0.85% to 1%. Trimming left V 11 bases short and J 3 bases short, with 10 bases between. Looked up from germline, CDR1 is KGHDR and CDR2 is SFDVKD. CDR3 length equals 12 residues. The TCR comes from a male donor with ankylosing spondylitis. The chain has TRBV24-1 and TRBJ1-5; D uncertain. Sequencing was carried out using blood, either unsorted or a sorted T cell fraction (not recorded which). Written as DNA, the CDR3 is TGTGCCATAGGACGCGTCAATCAGCCCCAGCATTTT. Residues: CAIGRVNQPQHF.